The present T cell receptor (beta chain) was sequenced within a study of blood T cells in healthy people across ages. Sample-barcoded 5' priming and a J-beta primer mix drove a second PCR of about 7 to 11 cycles. MiXCR was run by TCRdb on the 5' RACE reads, yielding one entry per CDR3 protein. The sample has about 810,000 distinct CDR3 sequences; 35% to 40% are singletons. With 2 bases clipped from V and 11 bases from J, the junction kept 13 bases outside the gene matches. The V gene's germline CDR1 is DFQATT and CDR2 SNEGSKA (reference sequence). The CDR3 spans 15 residues. This clonotype was counted a few times. Its specificity is unknown. Study-level findings and limits: Roughly linear age-related decline in beta diversity appeared, significant by age roughly 40.

The sample taken for sequencing was blood. The chain links TRBV20-1 to TRBJ2-5; the match to TRBD2 covers 11 bases. This clonotype was sampled from a man younger than 30 in good health. The CDR3 DNA follows: TGCAGTGCTAGAACCCCGGGGACTAGCGGCAATGAGCAGTACTTC. Encoded protein: CSARTPGTSGNEQYF.